This is a list of T cell receptor beta chains from one sample in a study of cytomegalovirus exposure and HLA in healthy donors. The repertoire was sequenced with immunoSEQ multiplex PCR; TCRdb's copy has only in-frame clones and lacks some. This sample has about 140,000 clones, with approximately 64% found just once. What was sequenced was PBMCs. The source of these receptors is a woman aged 35 to 49 in good health and CMV-seronegative. CDR3s include the opening cysteine and the closing phenylalanine or tryptophan. The D gene is left open where the match is weak. Not all rows give a size; the values are once, few, many and, for expanded clones, a class.

V gene: TRBV7-9
D gene: NA
J gene: TRBJ1-4
clone size: NA
CDR3 DNA: TGTGCCAGCAGCTTAGCGCAAAGCGGCCTGTTTTTT
CDR3 protein: CASSLAQSGLFF

V gene: TRBV6-5
D gene: NA
J gene: TRBJ2-7
clone size: NA
CDR3 DNA: TGTGCCAGCCGTAACAGGCACGAGCAGTACTTC
CDR3 protein: CASRNRHEQYF

V gene: TRBV25-1
D gene: NA
J gene: TRBJ2-2
clone size: NA
CDR3 DNA: TGTGCCAGCAGTGAATTATTAGGTTCGGAGGCCGGGGAGCTGTTTTTT
CDR3 protein: CASSELLGSEAGELFF

V gene: TRBV18
D gene: TRBD1
J gene: TRBJ2-7
clone size: NA
CDR3 DNA: TGTGCCAGCTCACCGGGACAGGGGCGGACCTACGAGCAGTACTTC
CDR3 protein: CASSPGQGRTYEQYF

V gene: TRBV7-9
D gene: TRBD1
J gene: TRBJ2-7
clone size: NA
CDR3 DNA: TGTGCCAGTGACAGGGGTTTGACGTACGAGCAGTACTTC
CDR3 protein: CASDRGLTYEQYF

V gene: TRBV5-1
D gene: NA
J gene: TRBJ1-2
clone size: NA
CDR3 DNA: TGCGCCAGCAGCGATGACAGAAAGGGGAACTATGGCTACACCTTC
CDR3 protein: CASSDDRKGNYGYTF

V gene: TRBV30
D gene: TRBD1
J gene: TRBJ1-6
clone size: NA
CDR3 DNA: TGTGCCTGTGAAGGGACAGAAAGAACCTATAATTCACCCCTCCACTTT
CDR3 protein: CACEGTERTYNSPLHF

V gene: TRBV18
D gene: NA
J gene: TRBJ1-1
clone size: once
CDR3 DNA: TGTGCCAGCTCACCACCGGACTGGACTCAGAACACTGAAGCTTTCTTT
CDR3 protein: CASSPPDWTQNTEAFF

V gene: TRBV7-2
D gene: NA
J gene: TRBJ1-4
clone size: NA
CDR3 DNA: TGTGCCAGCAGCTTAGACAGTTGGAATGAAAAACTGTTTTTT
CDR3 protein: CASSLDSWNEKLFF

V gene: TRBV15
D gene: NA
J gene: TRBJ2-1
clone size: NA
CDR3 DNA: TGTGCCACCAGCAGTCGCGCCATGAGCGTGATGCCTAACCTAAAATCATACAATGAGCAGTTCTTC
CDR3 protein: CATSSRAMSVMPNLKSYNEQFF

V gene: TRBV5-5
D gene: NA
J gene: TRBJ1-1
clone size: NA
CDR3 DNA: TGTGCCAGCAGCTTAGGGTTAAGGGGGAACACTGAAGCTTTCTTT
CDR3 protein: CASSLGLRGNTEAFF

V gene: TRBV2
D gene: NA
J gene: TRBJ1-5
clone size: few
CDR3 DNA: TGTGCCAGCAGTGAACAGGCAGCTGATCAGCCCCAGCATTTT
CDR3 protein: CASSEQAADQPQHF

V gene: TRBV4-1
D gene: NA
J gene: TRBJ1-5
clone size: NA
CDR3 DNA: TGCGCCAGCAGCCAAGTCCCCGAGAATCAGCCCCAGCATTTT
CDR3 protein: CASSQVPENQPQHF

V gene: TRBV28
D gene: TRBD1
J gene: TRBJ2-1
clone size: few
CDR3 DNA: TGTGCCAGCAGTCGTCCGGGACAGGGTGGTAATGAGCAGTTCTTC
CDR3 protein: CASSRPGQGGNEQFF

V gene: TRBV30
D gene: TRBD1
J gene: TRBJ2-7
clone size: NA
CDR3 DNA: TGTGCCTGGAGGGGACAGGGTTCCATGGGCGAGCAGTACTTC
CDR3 protein: CAWRGQGSMGEQYF

V gene: TRBV19
D gene: TRBD1
J gene: TRBJ1-2
clone size: NA
CDR3 DNA: TGTGCCAGTAGAAGGACAGGTGTCCCCGATGGCTACACCTTC
CDR3 protein: CASRRTGVPDGYTF

V gene: TRBV6-1
D gene: NA
J gene: TRBJ2-6
clone size: NA
CDR3 DNA: TGTGCCAGCAGTGAACATCACTCTGGGGCCAACGTCCTGACTTTC
CDR3 protein: CASSEHHSGANVLTF

V gene: TRBV6-5
D gene: NA
J gene: TRBJ2-7
clone size: NA
CDR3 DNA: TGTGCCAGCAGAGAAACAGGACCCTACGAGCAGTACTTC
CDR3 protein: CASRETGPYEQYF

V gene: TRBV10-3
D gene: NA
J gene: TRBJ2-3
clone size: NA
CDR3 DNA: TGTGCCATCAGTGAGTCTGGGGGCGGCACAGATACGCAGTATTTT
CDR3 protein: CAISESGGGTDTQYF